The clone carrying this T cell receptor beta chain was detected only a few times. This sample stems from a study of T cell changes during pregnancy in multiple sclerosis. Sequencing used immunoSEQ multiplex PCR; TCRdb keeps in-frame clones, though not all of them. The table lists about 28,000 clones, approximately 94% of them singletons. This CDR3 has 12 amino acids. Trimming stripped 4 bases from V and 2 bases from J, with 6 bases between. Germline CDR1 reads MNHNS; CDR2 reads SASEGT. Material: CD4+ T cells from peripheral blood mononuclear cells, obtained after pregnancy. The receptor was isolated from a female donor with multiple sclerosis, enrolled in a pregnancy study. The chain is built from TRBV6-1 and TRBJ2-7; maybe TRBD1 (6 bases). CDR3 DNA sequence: TGTGCCAGCAGTGCAGGGGCCTACGAGCAGTACTTC. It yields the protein CASSAGAYEQYF.